This entry is about one TCR beta chain. Antigen: not known. TCRdb passed the 5' RACE reads through MiXCR, listing each CDR3 protein once. Among 700,000 or so distinct CDR3 sequences listed, 20% to 25% were seen once. The data were obtained in a study of identical twins. Study observations and caveats: With abundant cord blood beta clonotypes, insertions were fewer; memory repertoires showed no such pattern.

The same sample was also used in a study of T cells expressing NK-cell markers.

The sequence was collected from a woman aged 18-35 years in good health. Material: PBMCs.

The CDR3 DNA sequence: TGTGCCAGCAGCGCCCCACGAATTGAGCAGTTCTTC. This gives the protein CASSAPRIEQFF. The chain recombines TRBV9 with TRBJ2-1; no definite D call. V was shortened by 3 bases and J by 9 bases, with 10 bases between the two germline ends. Per the germline V gene, CDR1 is SGDLS and CDR2 is YYNGEE. This CDR3 has 12 amino acids. The whole variable domain, filled in from reference TRBV9 and TRBJ2-1, reads DSGVTQTPKHLITATGQRVTLRCSPRSGDLSVYWYQQSLDQGLQFLIQYYNGEERAKGNILERFSAQQFPDLHSELNLSSLELGDSALYFCASSAPRIEQFFGPGTRLTVL.